The 22 T cell receptor beta chains below come from one sample, sequenced in a study of cytomegalovirus exposure and HLA in healthy donors. Both 60 Vbeta primers and 13 Jbeta primers went into the PCR. Clones were sequenced by immunoSEQ multiplex PCR, and TCRdb holds only the in-frame ones, with some missing. The repertoire consists of about 200,000 clones, with roughly 83% occurring once and the leading ten covering roughly 1.3%. The sequenced sample consisted of PBMCs. These receptors originate from a girl between 5 and 17 years old in good health and CMV-seronegative.

The V call is TRBV6-1, the J call TRBJ2-1; perhaps TRBD2 as D (6 bases). Germline V gene sequence: CDR1 MNHNS, CDR2 SASEGT. Trimming removed 4 bases from V and 4 bases from J, with 17 bases in between. The CDR3 runs to 16 residues. Written as DNA, the CDR3 is TGTGCCAGCAGTGGGGCGACTAGTTGGGGTTACAATGAGCAGTTCTTC. Protein: CASSGATSWGYNEQFF.

The J gene is TRBJ2-3, the V gene TRBV7-3; weak D call: TRBD2 (6 bases). The CDR3 is 13 residues long. Germline CDR1 SGHTA, CDR2 FQGTGA. V was shortened by 7 bases and J by 0 bases, with 8 bases between the two germline ends. The CDR3, as DNA: TGTGCCAGCAAGGAGGGGAGCACAGATACGCAGTATTTT. As protein: CASKEGSTDTQYF. Full variable domain (missing parts from reference TRBV7-3 and TRBJ2-3): GAGVSQTPSNKVTEKGKYVELRCDPISGHTALYWYRQSLGQGPEFLIYFQGTGAADDSGLPNDRFFAVRPEGSVSTLKIQRTERGDSAVYLCASKEGSTDTQYFGPGTRLTVL.

The chain recombines TRBV30 with TRBJ2-5, with D possibly being TRBD2 (6 bases). The CDR3 loop spans 15 amino acids. V was trimmed by 3 bases and J by 1 base, leaving 15 bases between them. The germline CDR1 and CDR2 sequences are GTSNPN and SVGIG (reference sequence). In DNA, the CDR3 is TGTGCCTGGAGCCACCCCCTGGGGGGCCAAGAGACCCAGTACTTC. Protein sequence: CAWSHPLGGQETQYF. Complete variable domain (other parts from reference TRBV30 and TRBJ2-5): SQTIHQWPATLVQPVGSPLSLECTVEGTSNPNLYWYRQAAGRGLQLLFYSVGIGQISSEVPQNLSASRPQDRQFILSSKKLLLSDSGFYLCAWSHPLGGQETQYFGPGTRLLVL.

The V and J genes are TRBV5-4 and TRBJ2-7; 7 bases agree with TRBD2. This CDR3 spans 16 amino acids. V shed 4 bases, J shed 3 bases, and the junction held 13 bases outside the gene matches. Germline CDR1 is SGHNT and CDR2 is YYREEE (reference sequence). This CDR3 is CASSPGGASGYYEQYF. CDR3 nucleotide sequence: TGTGCCAGCAGCCCCGGTGGGGCTAGCGGTTACTACGAGCAGTACTTC.

The chain carries TRBV6-1 and TRBJ2-7; the match to TRBD2 covers 14 bases. Germline V gene lookup returns CDR1 MNHNS and CDR2 SASEGT. CDR3 size: 15 residues. J was trimmed by 4 bases and V by 6 bases; bases with no gene match: 5. The DNA for the CDR3 is TGTGCCAGCAGGGATGGGACTAGCGGGAGTTACGAGCAGTACTTC. It translates to CASRDGTSGSYEQYF.

This clone appeared a few times. The rearrangement links TRBV5-1 to TRBJ1-2; a weak D match, TRBD1 (5 bases). V was clipped by 4 bases and J by 8 bases, with 18 bases between them. The CDR3 runs to 14 residues. CDR1 SGHRS and CDR2 YFSETQ come from the germline V gene. CDR3 amino acids: CASSRDQGDVGYTF. CDR3 DNA: TGCGCCAGCAGCCGAGACCAAGGGGATGTCGGCTACACCTTC.

CDR3 sequence reads: CASSASGVGEQYF. The CDR3 bases are TGTGCCAGCAGTGCTAGCGGGGTTGGGGAGCAGTACTTC. This chain links TRBV6-1 with TRBJ2-7, with 9 bases fitting TRBD2. The junction had 5 bases not matched to a gene; V was cut back by 4 bases and J by 7 bases. The CDR3 loop spans 13 amino acids. Looked up from germline, CDR1 is MNHNS and CDR2 is SASEGT.

The CDR3 nucleotides are TGTGCCACCAGCAGAGATCGTCTAGCGGGGGGGCTAGGTGAGCAGTTCTTC. This gives the protein CATSRDRLAGGLGEQFF. The V call is TRBV15, the J call TRBJ2-1; 12 bases fit TRBD2. Looked up from germline, CDR1 is LNHNV and CDR2 is YYDKDF (reference sequence). This CDR3 contains 17 residues. The V segment lost 0 bases and the J segment 9 bases; nucleotides outside the gene matches: 9.

The gene calls are TRBV2 and TRBJ1-4; 8 bases map to TRBD1. The ends lost 6 bases at V and 6 bases at J; junction bases unmatched: 9. The CDR3 runs 15 residues. Germline-derived CDR1 and CDR2 are SNHLY and FYNNEI. CDR3 region: CASSAPGQVDEKLFF. In DNA, the CDR3 is TGTGCCAGCAGCGCACCGGGACAGGTCGATGAAAAACTGTTTTTT.

The chain carries TRBV4-2 and TRBJ2-7; 11 bases line up with TRBD1. V gave up 3 bases and J gave up 1 base; unmatched junction bases: 2. Looked up from germline, CDR1 is LGHNA and CDR2 is YNFKEQ. This CDR3 is built from 15 residues. Here the CDR3 DNA reads TGTGCCAGCAGCCAGGGACAGGGGGGATCCTACGAGCAGTACTTC. It translates to CASSQGQGGSYEQYF.

This chain uses TRBV28 with TRBJ2-2; 14 bases agree with TRBD2. This CDR3 comprises 18 residues. V was clipped by 1 base and J by 4 bases; unmatched bases: 5. In germline, CDR1 is MDHEN, CDR2 SYDVKM. The CDR3 coding sequence is TGTGCCAGCAGTTTATCCTGGGGACTAGCGGGAGTCACCGGGGAGCTGTTTTTT. It codes for CASSLSWGLAGVTGELFF.

The chain is built from TRBV25-1 and TRBJ1-2; D might be TRBD1 (6 bases). CDR1 is MGHDK and CDR2 is SYGVNS in the germline V gene. The CDR3 is 14 residues long. The V gene lost 3 bases and the J gene lost 2 bases, with 10 bases spanning the gap. CDR3 nucleotide sequence: TGTGCCAGCAGTGATCCTACAGGGAACTATGGCTACACCTTC. Protein sequence: CASSDPTGNYGYTF.

V and J are TRBV7-2 and TRBJ2-7; 10 bases are shared with TRBD2. Losses at the gene ends were 5 bases for V and 3 bases for J; bases not matched to a gene: 10. CDR1 SGHTA and CDR2 FQGNSA come from the germline V gene. The CDR3 consists of 16 residues. The CDR3: CASSPGVLAGVYEQYF. For the CDR3, the DNA is TGTGCCAGCAGCCCAGGGGTCCTAGCGGGGGTCTACGAGCAGTACTTC. The complete variable domain, with remaining parts taken from reference TRBV7-2 and TRBJ2-7, reads GAGVSQSPSNKVTEKGKDVELRCDPISGHTALYWYRQSLGQGLEFLIYFQGNSAPDKSGLPSDRFSAERTGGSVSTLTIQRTQQEDSAVYLCASSPGVLAGVYEQYFGPGTRLTVT.

The V call is TRBV7-3, the J call TRBJ1-3, with no clear D. CDR3 size: 13 residues. CDR1 is SGHTA, CDR2 FQGTGA, per germline. Trimming cost V 2 bases and J 7 bases, with 9 bases left between them. CDR3 DNA: TGTGCCAGCAGCTTACCCGGAGGGAACACCATATATTTT. Encoded protein: CASSLPGGNTIYF.

This chain joins TRBV5-1 and TRBJ2-4; TRBD1 agrees at 11 bases. The CDR3 has 18 residues. Trimming cost V 4 bases and J 0 bases; bases outside gene matches: 9. Germline values: CDR1 SGHRS, CDR2 YFSETQ. The CDR3 nucleotides read TGCGCCAGCAGCAGGACAGGGGGCATGGGGCTAGCCAAAAACATTCAGTACTTC. This encodes CASSRTGGMGLAKNIQYF.

The chain is built from TRBV5-1 and TRBJ1-1; 9 positions match TRBD1. V lost 0 bases and J lost 1; bases outside the gene matches: 1. This CDR3 comprises 15 residues. CDR1 and CDR2 from the germline V gene are SGHRS and YFSETQ. The CDR3 DNA sequence: TGCGCCAGCAGCTTGGGGACAGGGGAGAACACTGAAGCTTTCTTT. This gives the protein CASSLGTGENTEAFF. Filled out from reference TRBV5-1 and TRBJ1-1, the complete variable domain reads KAGVTQTPRYLIKTRGQQVTLSCSPISGHRSVSWYQQTPGQGLQFLFEYFSETQRNKGNFPGRFSGRQFSNSRSEMNVSTLELGDSALYLCASSLGTGENTEAFFGQGTRLTVV.

The chain employs TRBV5-1 and TRBJ1-1, with D uncertain. Looked up from germline, CDR1 is SGHRS and CDR2 is YFSETQ. V lost 4 bases, J lost 0 bases, and 22 bases lay in between. CDR3 length: 18 amino acids. CDR3 loop: CASSAIRELSTMNTEAFF. The CDR3 DNA reads as TGCGCCAGCAGCGCCATCCGGGAACTAAGTACGATGAACACTGAAGCTTTCTTT.

The CDR3 loop reads CASSPRGARPYEQYF. The CDR3 DNA reads as TGTGCCAGCAGCCCCCGGGGAGCGCGCCCCTACGAGCAGTACTTC. V usage is TRBV5-6 and J usage is TRBJ2-7; D perhaps matches TRBD2 (5 bases). Germline-derived CDR1 and CDR2 are SGHDT and YYEEEE. V was shortened by 4 bases and J by 2 bases, with 16 bases between the two germline ends. The CDR3 totals 15 residues.

J is TRBJ2-1 and V is TRBV27; weak D call: TRBD1 (5 bases). The ends were cut back, 7 bases at V and 9 bases at J, with 19 bases in the middle. The CDR3 sequence is 14 residues long. CDR1 and CDR2 from the germline V gene are MNHEY and SMNVEV (reference sequence). The DNA of the CDR3 is TGTGCCAGCATAATTACAGGTGCCGGCGGTGAGCAGTTCTTC. The encoded protein is CASIITGAGGEQFF.

The rearrangement uses TRBV7-6 and TRBJ2-1; 15 bases map to TRBD2. CDR3 length equals 16 residues. Trimming took 1 base from V and 9 from J; bases not matched to a gene: 4. Germline V gene lookup returns CDR1 SGHVS and CDR2 FNYEAQ. Written as DNA, the CDR3 is TGTGCCAGCAGCTTAGAGGGACTAGCGGGGGGCCTTGAGCAGTTCTTC. Its protein product is CASSLEGLAGGLEQFF.

This rearrangement joins TRBV7-9 to TRBJ1-2; tentatively, D is TRBD1 (5 bases). The germline gives CDR1 SEHNR, CDR2 FQNEAQ (reference sequence). This CDR3 spans 12 amino acids. Trimming left V 6 bases short and J 4 bases short, with 9 bases between. The CDR3 region has the DNA TGTGCCAGCAGTCAAGACAGCTATGGCTACACCTTC. Protein sequence: CASSQDSYGYTF.

This clone was detected only a few times. The chain couples TRBV18 to TRBJ1-4; 7 positions agree with TRBD1. CDR1 is KGHSH, CDR2 LQKENI, per germline. This CDR3 has 14 residues. With V trimmed by 3 bases and J by 13 bases, 11 bases remained unmatched. The CDR3 spells CASSPNGQARPLFF. CDR3 DNA: TGTGCCAGCTCACCGAATGGACAGGCCCGCCCACTGTTTTTT.